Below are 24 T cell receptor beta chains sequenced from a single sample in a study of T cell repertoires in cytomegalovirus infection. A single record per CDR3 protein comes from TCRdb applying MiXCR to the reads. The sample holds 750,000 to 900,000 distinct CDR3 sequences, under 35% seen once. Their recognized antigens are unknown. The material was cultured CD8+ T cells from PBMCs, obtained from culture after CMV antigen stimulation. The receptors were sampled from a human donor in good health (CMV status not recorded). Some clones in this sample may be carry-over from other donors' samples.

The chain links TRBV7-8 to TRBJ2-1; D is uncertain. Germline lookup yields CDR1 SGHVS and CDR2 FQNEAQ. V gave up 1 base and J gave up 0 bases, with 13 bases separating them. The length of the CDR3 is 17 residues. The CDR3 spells CASSLVHLLGSYNEQFF. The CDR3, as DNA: TGTGCCAGCAGCTTAGTGCACTTGCTAGGCTCCTACAATGAGCAGTTCTTC.

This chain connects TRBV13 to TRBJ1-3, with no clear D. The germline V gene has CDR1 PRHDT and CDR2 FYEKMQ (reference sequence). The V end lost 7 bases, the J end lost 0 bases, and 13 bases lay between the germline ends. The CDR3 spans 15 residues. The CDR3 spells CASTTVGSSGNTIYF. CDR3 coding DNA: TGTGCCAGCACCACCGTGGGTTCCTCTGGAAACACCATATATTTT.

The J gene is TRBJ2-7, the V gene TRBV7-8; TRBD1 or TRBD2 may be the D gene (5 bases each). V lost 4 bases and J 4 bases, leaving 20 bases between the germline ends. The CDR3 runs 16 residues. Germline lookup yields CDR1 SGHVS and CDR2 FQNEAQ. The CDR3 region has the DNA TGTGCCAGCAGCTCCACGCAGGATGAGGGGCTATACGAGCAGTACGTC. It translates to CASSSTQDEGLYEQYV.

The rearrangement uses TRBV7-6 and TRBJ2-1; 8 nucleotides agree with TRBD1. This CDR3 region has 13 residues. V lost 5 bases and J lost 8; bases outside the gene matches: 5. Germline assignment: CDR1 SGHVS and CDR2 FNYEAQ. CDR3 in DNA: TGTGCCAGCAGCGCCCCGACAGGGGATGAGCAGTTCTTC. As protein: CASSAPTGDEQFF. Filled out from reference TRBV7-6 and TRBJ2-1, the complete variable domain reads GAGVSQSPRYKVTKRGQDVALRCDPISGHVSLYWYRQALGQGPEFLTYFNYEAQQDKSGLPNDRFSAERPEGSISTLTIQRTEQRDSAMYRCASSAPTGDEQFFGPGTRLTVL.

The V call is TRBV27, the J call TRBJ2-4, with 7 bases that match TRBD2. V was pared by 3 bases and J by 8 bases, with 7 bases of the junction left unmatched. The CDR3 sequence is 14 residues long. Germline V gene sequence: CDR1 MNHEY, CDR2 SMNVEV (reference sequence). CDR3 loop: CASSLGGGLDIQYF. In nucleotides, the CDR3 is TGTGCCAGCAGTTTGGGGGGGGGGTTGGACATTCAGTACTTC.

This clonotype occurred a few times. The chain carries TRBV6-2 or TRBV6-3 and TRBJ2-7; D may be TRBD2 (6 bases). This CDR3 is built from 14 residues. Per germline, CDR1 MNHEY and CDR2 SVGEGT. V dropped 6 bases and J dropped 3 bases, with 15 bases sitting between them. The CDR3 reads CASSPRGRDYEQYV. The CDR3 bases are TGTGCCAGCAGCCCGCGGGGACGGGACTACGAGCAGTACGTC.

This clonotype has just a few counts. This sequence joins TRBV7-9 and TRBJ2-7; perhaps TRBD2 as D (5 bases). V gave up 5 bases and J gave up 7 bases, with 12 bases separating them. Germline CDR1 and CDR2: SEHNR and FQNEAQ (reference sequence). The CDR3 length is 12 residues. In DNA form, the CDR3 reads TGTGCCAGCAGCCTCCCCAGGAGGGAGCAGTACGTC. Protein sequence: CASSLPRREQYV.

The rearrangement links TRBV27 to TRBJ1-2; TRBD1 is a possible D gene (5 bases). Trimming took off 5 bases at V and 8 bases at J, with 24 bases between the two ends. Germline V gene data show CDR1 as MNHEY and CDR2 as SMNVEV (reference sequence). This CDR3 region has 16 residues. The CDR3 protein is CASSLLGDDPPVGYTF. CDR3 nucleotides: TGTGCCAGCAGTCTCCTTGGGGACGATCCCCCCGTCGGCTACACCTTC.

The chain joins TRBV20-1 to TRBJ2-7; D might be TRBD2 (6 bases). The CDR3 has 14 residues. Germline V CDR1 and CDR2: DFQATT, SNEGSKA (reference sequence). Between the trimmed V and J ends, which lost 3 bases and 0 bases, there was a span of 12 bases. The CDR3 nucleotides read TGCAGTGCTAGGGAGGGGCTTTACTCCTACGAGCAGTACTTC. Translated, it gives CSAREGLYSYEQYF.

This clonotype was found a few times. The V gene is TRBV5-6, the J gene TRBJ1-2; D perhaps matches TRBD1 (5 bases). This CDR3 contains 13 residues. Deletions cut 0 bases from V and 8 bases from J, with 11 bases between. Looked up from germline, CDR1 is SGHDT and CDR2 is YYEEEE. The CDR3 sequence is CASSLGRTSGYTF. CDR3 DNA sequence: TGTGCCAGCAGCTTGGGGCGGACATCCGGCTACACCTTC.

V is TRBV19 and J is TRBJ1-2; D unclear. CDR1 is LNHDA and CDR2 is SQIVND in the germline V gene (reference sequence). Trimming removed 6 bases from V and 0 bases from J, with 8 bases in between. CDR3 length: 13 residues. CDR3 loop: CASRGSPNYGYTF. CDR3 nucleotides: TGTGCCAGTAGGGGCAGTCCTAACTATGGCTACACCTTC. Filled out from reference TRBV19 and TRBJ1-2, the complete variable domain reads DGGITQSPKYLFRKEGQNVTLSCEQNLNHDAMYWYRQDPGQGLRLIYYSQIVNDFQKGDIAEGYSVSREKKESFPLTVTSAQKNPTAFYLCASRGSPNYGYTFGSGTRLTVV.

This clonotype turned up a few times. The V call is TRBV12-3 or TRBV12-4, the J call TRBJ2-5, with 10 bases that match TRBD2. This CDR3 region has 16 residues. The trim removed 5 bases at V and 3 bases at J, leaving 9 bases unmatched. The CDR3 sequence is CASSHFSGGPEETQYF. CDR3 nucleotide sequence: TGTGCCAGCAGTCACTTTAGCGGGGGGCCCGAAGAGACCCAGTACTTC.

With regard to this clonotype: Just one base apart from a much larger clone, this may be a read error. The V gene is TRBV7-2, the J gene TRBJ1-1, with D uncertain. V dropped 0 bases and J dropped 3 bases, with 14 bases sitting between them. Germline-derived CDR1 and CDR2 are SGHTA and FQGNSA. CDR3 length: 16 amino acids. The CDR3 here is CASSLAVPREYTEAFF. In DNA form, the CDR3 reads TGTGCCAGCAGCTTAGCAGTCCCAAGGGAGTACACTGAAGCTTTCTTT.

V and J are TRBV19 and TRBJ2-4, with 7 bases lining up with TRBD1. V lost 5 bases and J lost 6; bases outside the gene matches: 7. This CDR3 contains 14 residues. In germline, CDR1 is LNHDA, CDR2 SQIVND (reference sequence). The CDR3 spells CASSEGAPGNIQYF. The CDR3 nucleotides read TGTGCCAGTAGTGAGGGGGCGCCGGGAAACATTCAGTACTTC.

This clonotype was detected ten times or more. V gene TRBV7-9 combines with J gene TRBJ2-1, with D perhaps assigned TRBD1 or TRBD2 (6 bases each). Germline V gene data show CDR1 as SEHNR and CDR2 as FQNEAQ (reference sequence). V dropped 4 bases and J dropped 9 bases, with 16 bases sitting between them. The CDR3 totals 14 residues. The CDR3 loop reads CASSSGAQPGEQFF. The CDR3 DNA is TGTGCCAGCAGCTCGGGGGCCCAACCCGGTGAGCAGTTCTTC.

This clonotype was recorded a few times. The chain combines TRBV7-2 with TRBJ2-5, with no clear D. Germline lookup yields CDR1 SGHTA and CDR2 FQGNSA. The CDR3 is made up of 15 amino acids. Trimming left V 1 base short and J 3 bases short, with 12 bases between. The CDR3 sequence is CASSLDGWAEETQYF. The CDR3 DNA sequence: TGTGCCAGCAGCTTAGACGGCTGGGCGGAAGAGACCCAGTACTTC.

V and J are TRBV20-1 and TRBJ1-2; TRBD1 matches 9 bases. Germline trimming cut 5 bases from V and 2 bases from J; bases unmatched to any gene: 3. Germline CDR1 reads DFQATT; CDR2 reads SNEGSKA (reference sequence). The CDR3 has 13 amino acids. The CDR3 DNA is TGCAGTGCTCGGACAGGGGAAAACTATGGCTACACCTTC. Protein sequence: CSARTGENYGYTF.

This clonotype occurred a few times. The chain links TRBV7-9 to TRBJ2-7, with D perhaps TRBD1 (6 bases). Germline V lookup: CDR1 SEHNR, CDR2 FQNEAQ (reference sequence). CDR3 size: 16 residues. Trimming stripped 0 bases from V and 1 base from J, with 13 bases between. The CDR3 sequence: CASSLAAGTNSYEQYF. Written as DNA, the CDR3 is TGTGCCAGCAGCTTAGCCGCCGGGACAAATTCCTACGAGCAGTACTTC.

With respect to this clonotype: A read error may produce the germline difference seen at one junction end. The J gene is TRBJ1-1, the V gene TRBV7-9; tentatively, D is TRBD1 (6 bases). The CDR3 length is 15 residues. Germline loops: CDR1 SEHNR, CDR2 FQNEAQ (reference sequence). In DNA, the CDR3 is TGTGCCAGCAGCTTAACAGACAGGACGAACACTGAAGTTTTCTTT. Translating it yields CASSLTDRTNTEVFF.

This CDR3 is CASSFTSGGATQYF. In nucleotides, the CDR3 is TGTGCCAGCAGCTTTACTAGCGGGGGGGCTACGCAGTATTTT. The chain links TRBV7-3 to TRBJ2-3; 13 bases are shared with TRBD2. This CDR3 spans 14 amino acids. The germline V gene has CDR1 SGHTA and CDR2 FQGTGA. After removal of 3 bases from V and 8 bases from J, the junction contained 2 bases not matched to a gene.

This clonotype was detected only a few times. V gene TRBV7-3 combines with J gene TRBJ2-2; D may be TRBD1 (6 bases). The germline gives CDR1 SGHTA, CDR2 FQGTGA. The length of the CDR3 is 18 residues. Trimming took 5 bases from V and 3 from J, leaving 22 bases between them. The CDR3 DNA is TGTGCCAGCAGCCCGTCCACAGGGTTCCATTTCTACACCGGGGAGCTGTTTTTT. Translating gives CASSPSTGFHFYTGELFF.

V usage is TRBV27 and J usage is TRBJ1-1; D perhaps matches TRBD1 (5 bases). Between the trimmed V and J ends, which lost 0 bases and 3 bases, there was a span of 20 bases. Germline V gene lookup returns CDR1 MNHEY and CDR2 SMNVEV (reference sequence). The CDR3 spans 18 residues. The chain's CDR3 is CASSLSPPGIPVDTEAFF. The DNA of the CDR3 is TGTGCCAGCAGTTTATCGCCTCCAGGGATCCCGGTGGACACTGAAGCTTTCTTT.

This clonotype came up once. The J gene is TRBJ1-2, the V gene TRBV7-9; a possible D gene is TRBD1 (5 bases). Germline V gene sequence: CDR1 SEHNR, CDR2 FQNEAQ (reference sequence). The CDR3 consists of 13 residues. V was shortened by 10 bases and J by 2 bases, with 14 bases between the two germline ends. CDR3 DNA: TGTGCCACCCCCGTGGGGGAAAACTATGGCTACACCTTC. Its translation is CATPVGENYGYTF.

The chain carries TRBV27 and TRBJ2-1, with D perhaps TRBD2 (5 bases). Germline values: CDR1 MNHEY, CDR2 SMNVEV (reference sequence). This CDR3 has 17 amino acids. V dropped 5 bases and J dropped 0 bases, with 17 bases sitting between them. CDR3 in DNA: TGTGCCAGCAGTGCCCGGGGAGCGGTCAACTCCTACAATGAGCAGTTCTTC. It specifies CASSARGAVNSYNEQFF.